The entry that follows covers one T cell receptor (beta chain) sequence. This entry comes from a study of control samples from healthy donors and cancer patients. CDR3 length: 17 amino acids. V dropped 3 bases and J dropped 1; count of bases not matched to a gene: 7. CDR1 is KGHDR, CDR2 SFDVKD, per germline. Sequencing was performed with immunoSEQ multiplex PCR; in TCRdb, only in-frame clones are kept and a portion is missing. The table has 120,000 or so clones, 80% to 90% seen once. The V and J genes are TRBV24-1 and TRBJ1-3, with 8 nucleotides matching TRBD1. The clonotype was recovered from a man aged 35 to 55 in good health. Specimen: blood. The CDR3 sequence is CATSDTWTGRSGNTIYF. CDR3 sequence (DNA): TGTGCCACCAGTGATACTTGGACAGGGCGATCTGGAAACACCATATATTTT.